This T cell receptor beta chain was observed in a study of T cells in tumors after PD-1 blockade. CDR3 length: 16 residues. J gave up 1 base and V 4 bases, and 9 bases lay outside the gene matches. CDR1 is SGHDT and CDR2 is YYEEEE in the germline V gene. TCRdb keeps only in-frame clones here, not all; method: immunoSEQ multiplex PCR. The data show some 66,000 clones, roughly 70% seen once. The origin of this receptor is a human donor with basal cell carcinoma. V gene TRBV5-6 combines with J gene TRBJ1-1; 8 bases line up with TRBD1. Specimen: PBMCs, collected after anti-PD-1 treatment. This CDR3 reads CASSPEIGQGNTEAFF. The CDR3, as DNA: TGTGCCAGCAGCCCGGAGATAGGACAGGGGAACACTGAAGCTTTCTTT.